This T cell receptor (beta chain) was documented in a study of blood T cell repertoires in COVID-19. About the study: Acute-phase and convalescent COVID-19 samples originated in the United States, Italy and Spain. Nucleic acid was either cDNA or gDNA, and it came from T cells, B-cell-depleted T cells, or PBMCs.

Profiling relied on immunoSEQ multiplex PCR, and the TCRdb table lists in-frame clones only, not all of them. The sample contains approximately 160,000 clones, less than 85% of which appear only once. Which cohort a participant joined came from the clinical history participants gave. Donors in Cohort 3 counted as recovered after two negative PCRs, clearance, or symptom resolution. Trimming pared 3 bases from V and 7 bases from J, leaving 12 bases between. CDR3 length: 13 residues. Sequencing was performed on PBMCs or T cells enriched from blood (not recorded which). The receptor comes from a woman in her fifties or sixties who had recovered from COVID-19. The rearrangement links TRBV12-3 or TRBV12-4 to TRBJ1-1; D is unclear. The CDR3 bases are TGTGCCAGCAGTTTTGTGTCGGGGAATGAAGCTTTCTTT. It translates to CASSFVSGNEAFF.